This TCR beta chain was profiled in a study of blood T cell repertoires in COVID-19. Produced via immunoSEQ multiplex PCR; TCRdb's table is partial and in-frame only. This table has over 150,000 clones, just over 85% appearing once. Germline-derived CDR1 and CDR2 are SEHNR and FQNEAQ (reference sequence). V was pared by 5 bases and J by 1 base, with 11 bases between. The CDR3 has 14 residues. The sample was peripheral blood. The clonotype comes from a man aged 50 to 60 with active or convalescent COVID-19. J is TRBJ2-5 and V is TRBV7-9, with D perhaps TRBD2 (5 bases). The CDR3 bases are TGTGCCAGCAGCCTAGGAGGAATCCAAGAGACCCAGTACTTC. It translates to CASSLGGIQETQYF.